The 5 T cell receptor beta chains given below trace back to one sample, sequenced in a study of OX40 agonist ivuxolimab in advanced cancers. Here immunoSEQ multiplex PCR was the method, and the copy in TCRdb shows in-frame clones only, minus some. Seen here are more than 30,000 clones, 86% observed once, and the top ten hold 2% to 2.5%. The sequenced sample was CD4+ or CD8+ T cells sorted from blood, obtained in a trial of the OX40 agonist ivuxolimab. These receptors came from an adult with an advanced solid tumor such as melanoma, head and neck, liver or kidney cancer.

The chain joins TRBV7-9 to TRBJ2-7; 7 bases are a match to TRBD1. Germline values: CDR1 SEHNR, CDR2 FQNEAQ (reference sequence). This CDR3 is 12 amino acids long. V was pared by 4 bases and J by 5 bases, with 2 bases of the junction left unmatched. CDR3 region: CASSSTGDEQYF. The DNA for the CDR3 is TGTGCCAGCAGCTCCACAGGGGACGAGCAGTACTTC.

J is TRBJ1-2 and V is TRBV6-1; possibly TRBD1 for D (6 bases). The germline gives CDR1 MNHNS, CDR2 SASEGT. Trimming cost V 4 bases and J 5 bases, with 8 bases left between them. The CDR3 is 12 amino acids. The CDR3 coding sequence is TGTGCCAGCAGTGCTACAGGGTATGGCTACACCTTC. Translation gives CASSATGYGYTF.

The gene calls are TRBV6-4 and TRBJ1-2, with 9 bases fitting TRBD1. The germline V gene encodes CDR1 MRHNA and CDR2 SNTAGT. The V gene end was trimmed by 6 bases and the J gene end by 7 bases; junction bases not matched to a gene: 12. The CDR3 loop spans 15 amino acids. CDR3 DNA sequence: TGTGCCAGCAGCGCCCGCCCGGGACAGGGTAGTGGCTACACCTTC. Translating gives CASSARPGQGSGYTF.

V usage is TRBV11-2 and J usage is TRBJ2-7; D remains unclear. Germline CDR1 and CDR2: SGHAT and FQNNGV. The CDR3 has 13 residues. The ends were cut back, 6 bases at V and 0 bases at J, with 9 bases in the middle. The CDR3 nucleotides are TGTGCCAGCAGGCCGGAGAGCTCCTACGAGCAGTACTTC. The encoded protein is CASRPESSYEQYF. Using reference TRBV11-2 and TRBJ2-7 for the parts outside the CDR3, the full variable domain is EAGVAQSPRYKIIEKRQSVAFWCNPISGHATLYWYQQILGQGPKLLIQFQNNGVVDDSQLPKDRFSAERLKGVDSTLKIQPAKLEDSAVYLCASRPESSYEQYFGPGTRLTVT.

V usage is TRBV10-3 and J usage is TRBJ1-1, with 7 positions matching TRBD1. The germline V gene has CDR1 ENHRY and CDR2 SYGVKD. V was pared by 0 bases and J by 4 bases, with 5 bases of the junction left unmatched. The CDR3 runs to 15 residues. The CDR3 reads CAISESLQGSTEAFF. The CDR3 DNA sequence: TGTGCCATCAGTGAGTCTTTACAGGGGAGCACTGAAGCTTTCTTT.